These 21 T cell receptor beta chains share one sample of origin, sequenced in a study of T cells in Graves' hyperthyroidism and ophthalmopathy. TCR beta CDR3 regions were amplified from RNA transcripts. The TCR CDR3 was amplified in a first-round RT-PCR using the HTBI primer set. TCRdb reprocessed the multiplex PCR reads with MiXCR, giving one entry per CDR3 protein. The table includes some 460,000 distinct CDR3 sequences, approximately 14% detected once. Input material: blood. These receptors came from a woman aged 18-29 years with Graves' hyperthyroidism.

This clonotype was picked up many times. The chain joins TRBV12-3 or TRBV12-4 to TRBJ1-2; the match to TRBD1 covers 7 bases. With V trimmed by 6 bases and J by 4 bases, 8 bases remained unmatched. This CDR3 is 14 amino acids long. CDR3 DNA: TGTGCCAGCAGCAGGGGGTCTTCCGTCTATGGCTACACCTTC. Translation gives CASSRGSSVYGYTF.

The sample holds many counts of this clonotype. The V gene is TRBV6-5, the J gene TRBJ1-5; no reliable D call. Trimming took 2 bases from V and 7 from J, leaving 9 bases between them. Germline V gene sequence: CDR1 MNHEY, CDR2 SVGAGI. CDR3 length: 13 residues. CDR3 sequence reads: CASSYAYHQPQHF. In DNA, the CDR3 is TGTGCCAGCAGTTACGCCTACCACCAGCCCCAGCATTTT.

This clonotype was counted many times. This chain connects TRBV5-1 to TRBJ1-1, with 8 bases fitting TRBD1. The CDR3 totals 16 residues. With 0 bases clipped from V and 0 bases from J, the junction kept 4 bases outside the gene matches. Germline lookup yields CDR1 SGHRS and CDR2 YFSETQ. The CDR3 spells CASSLARDRLNTEAFF. The CDR3 region has the DNA TGCGCCAGCAGCTTGGCCCGGGACAGGCTGAACACTGAAGCTTTCTTT.

This clonotype was found many times. The chain carries TRBV3-1 and TRBJ2-7; D call uncertain. The V and J ends lost 0 bases and 1 base respectively, with 10 bases between them. The CDR3 consists of 15 residues. The germline V gene encodes CDR1 LGHDT and CDR2 YNNKEL (reference sequence). CDR3 nucleotide sequence: TGTGCCAGCAGCCAAGAAGGAAATCCTTCCTACGAGCAGTACTTC. Amino acids: CASSQEGNPSYEQYF.

This clonotype appeared many times. V is TRBV9 and J is TRBJ2-7, with a tentative D call TRBD1 (5 bases). The length of the CDR3 is 14 residues. Germline CDR1 and CDR2: SGDLS and YYNGEE. V dropped 0 bases and J dropped 5 bases, with 12 bases sitting between them. CDR3 DNA sequence: TGTGCCAGCAGCGTAGGGACACTCCCCAACGAGCAGTACTTC. Amino acids: CASSVGTLPNEQYF. Supplemented by reference TRBV9 and TRBJ2-7, the full variable domain reads DSGVTQTPKHLITATGQRVTLRCSPRSGDLSVYWYQQSLDQGLQFLIQYYNGEERAKGNILERFSAQQFPDLHSELNLSSLELGDSALYFCASSVGTLPNEQYFGPGTRLTVT.

This clonotype was detected ten times or more. As DNA, the CDR3 is TGTGCCAGCAGCTTAAAGTCTGGGGGCACAGATACGCAGTATTTT. Residues: CASSLKSGGTDTQYF. This sequence joins TRBV7-3 and TRBJ2-3; no definite D call. This CDR3 is 15 amino acids long. Per germline, CDR1 SGHTA and CDR2 FQGTGA. V gave up 1 base and J gave up 1 base, with 9 bases separating them.

This clonotype has ten or more counts. The chain combines TRBV27 with TRBJ2-3; D is undetermined. The CDR3 is 11 residues long. Germline V gene data show CDR1 as MNHEY and CDR2 as SMNVEV (reference sequence). V lost 6 bases to trimming and J lost 6 bases, with 7 bases between them. The CDR3 spells CASRSGDTQYF. Here the CDR3 DNA reads TGTGCCAGCAGGTCCGGGGATACGCAGTATTTT.

The V call is TRBV9, the J call TRBJ2-3; TRBD2 matches at 14 bases. This CDR3 contains 17 residues. V dropped 0 bases and J dropped 5; count of bases not matched to a gene: 5. Per germline, CDR1 SGDLS and CDR2 YYNGEE. The CDR3 nucleotides read TGTGCCAGCAGCGTAGAGACTAGCGGGGGGGTTTTAGATACGCAGTATTTT. Its protein product is CASSVETSGGVLDTQYF.

There are many counts of this clonotype. The genes are TRBV10-3 and TRBJ2-7; weak D call: TRBD2 (5 bases). The CDR3 is made up of 16 amino acids. Germline loops: CDR1 ENHRY, CDR2 SYGVKD. V gave up 4 bases and J gave up 4 bases, with 20 bases separating them. CDR3 in amino acids: CAISASRGLGGYEQYF. For the CDR3, the DNA is TGTGCCATCAGTGCGTCCCGAGGGCTTGGAGGATACGAGCAGTACTTC.

In this sample, this clonotype turned up many times. This chain links TRBV6-1 with TRBJ2-3; no reliable D call. V dropped 6 bases and J dropped 0 bases, with 7 bases sitting between them. CDR3 length: 13 amino acids. Per the germline V gene, CDR1 is MNHNS and CDR2 is SASEGT. The CDR3 DNA follows: TGTGCCAGCAGGTCTTGGAGCACAGATACGCAGTATTTT. This gives the protein CASRSWSTDTQYF.

This clonotype has ten or more counts. This chain uses TRBV10-3 with TRBJ2-5; D is ambiguous. CDR1 ENHRY and CDR2 SYGVKD come from the germline V gene. CDR3 length equals 12 residues. V was trimmed by 5 bases and J by 1 base, leaving 5 bases between them. The CDR3 sequence is CAISNFQETQYF. The CDR3, as DNA: TGTGCCATCAGTAACTTCCAAGAGACCCAGTACTTC.

This clonotype showed up many times. The CDR3 sequence: CASRRGSRDEQFF. Here the CDR3 DNA reads TGTGCCAGCCGGCGCGGGAGTAGGGATGAGCAGTTCTTC. This chain links TRBV2 with TRBJ2-1, with 7 bases fitting TRBD2. Germline-derived CDR1 and CDR2 are SNHLY and FYNNEI. V was clipped by 8 bases and J by 8 bases; unmatched bases: 9. The CDR3 length is 13 residues.

This clonotype was counted ten times or more. In DNA form, the CDR3 reads TGTGCCAGCAGCCATAACAGCCGGAAGGCCGAGCAGTACTTC. Residues: CASSHNSRKAEQYF. The chain recombines TRBV7-8 with TRBJ2-7; D not resolved. V was clipped by 5 bases and J by 6 bases, with 17 bases between them. The CDR3 extends over 14 amino acids. Germline lookup yields CDR1 SGHVS and CDR2 FQNEAQ.

The chain carries TRBV11-2 and TRBJ2-3, with unresolved D. V was shortened by 0 bases and J by 4 bases, with 5 bases between the two germline ends. Germline lookup yields CDR1 SGHAT and CDR2 FQNNGV. This CDR3 is built from 13 residues. CDR3 sequence (DNA): TGTGCCAGCAGCTTAGAGGTCCCAGATACGCAGTATTTT. Translating gives CASSLEVPDTQYF.

This clonotype was observed many times. The chain employs TRBV2 and TRBJ2-1; D possibly uses TRBD1 or TRBD2 (5 bases each). V dropped 8 bases and J dropped 4 bases, with 18 bases sitting between them. The CDR3 has 15 residues. The germline CDR1 and CDR2 sequences are SNHLY and FYNNEI. CDR3 nucleotide sequence: TGTGCCAGCGGGTATAGGGGCGGACTTTACAATGAGCAGTTCTTC. It translates to CASGYRGGLYNEQFF.

CDR3 region: CAISDMWEGSDTQYF. CDR3 bases: TGTGCCATCAGTGATATGTGGGAGGGTTCAGATACGCAGTATTTT. J is TRBJ2-3 and V is TRBV10-3, with 7 bases matching TRBD2. The V gene's germline CDR1 is ENHRY and CDR2 SYGVKD. The CDR3 extends over 15 amino acids. Unmatched junction bases numbered 7, after V lost 3 bases and J lost 4 bases.

This clonotype occurred many times. The chain employs TRBV5-1 and TRBJ2-3, with 9 nucleotides matching TRBD1. V lost 0 bases and J lost 0; bases outside the gene matches: 8. The CDR3 consists of 18 residues. Germline loops: CDR1 SGHRS, CDR2 YFSETQ. CDR3 sequence (DNA): TGCGCCAGCAGCTTGGGGGACAGGGAGGCGATGAGCACAGATACGCAGTATTTT. Protein product: CASSLGDREAMSTDTQYF.

This clonotype has at least ten counts. The chain couples TRBV7-2 to TRBJ2-1, with TRBD2 identical over 8 bases. The trim removed 1 base at V and 12 bases at J, leaving 5 bases unmatched. The CDR3 totals 13 residues. Per germline, CDR1 SGHTA and CDR2 FQGNSA. The CDR3 DNA follows: TGTGCCAGCAGCTTAGTGATGGCGGGGGGGCAGTTCTTC. Its translation: CASSLVMAGGQFF.

This clonotype was observed many times. The rearrangement links TRBV2 to TRBJ1-4; TRBD1 matches 9 bases. The germline V gene has CDR1 SNHLY and CDR2 FYNNEI. The CDR3 has 15 residues. Germline trimming cut 3 bases from V and 7 bases from J; bases unmatched to any gene: 6. CDR3 loop: CASSDQGQGLEKLFF. The CDR3 DNA reads TGTGCCAGCAGTGACCAGGGACAGGGACTTGAAAAACTGTTTTTT.

This clonotype was seen many times. This chain uses TRBV10-2 with TRBJ1-2; TRBD1 matches at 7 bases. With 4 bases clipped from V and 6 bases from J, the junction kept 11 bases outside the gene matches. Per the germline V gene, CDR1 is WSHSY and CDR2 is SAAADI. CDR3 length equals 15 residues. The CDR3: CASSGTTGASNGYTF. The CDR3 bases are TGCGCCAGCAGTGGTACTACAGGGGCCAGCAATGGCTACACCTTC.

There are a few counts of this clonotype. This may come from a read error, since a much larger clone is one base off. The V and J genes are TRBV12-3 or TRBV12-4 and TRBJ2-7, with TRBD1 as a possible D gene (5 bases). The CDR3 covers 13 residues. This CDR3 is CAGSPRQLYEQYF. CDR3 bases: TGTGCCGGCAGCCCGCGACAGCTCTACGAGCAGTACTTC.